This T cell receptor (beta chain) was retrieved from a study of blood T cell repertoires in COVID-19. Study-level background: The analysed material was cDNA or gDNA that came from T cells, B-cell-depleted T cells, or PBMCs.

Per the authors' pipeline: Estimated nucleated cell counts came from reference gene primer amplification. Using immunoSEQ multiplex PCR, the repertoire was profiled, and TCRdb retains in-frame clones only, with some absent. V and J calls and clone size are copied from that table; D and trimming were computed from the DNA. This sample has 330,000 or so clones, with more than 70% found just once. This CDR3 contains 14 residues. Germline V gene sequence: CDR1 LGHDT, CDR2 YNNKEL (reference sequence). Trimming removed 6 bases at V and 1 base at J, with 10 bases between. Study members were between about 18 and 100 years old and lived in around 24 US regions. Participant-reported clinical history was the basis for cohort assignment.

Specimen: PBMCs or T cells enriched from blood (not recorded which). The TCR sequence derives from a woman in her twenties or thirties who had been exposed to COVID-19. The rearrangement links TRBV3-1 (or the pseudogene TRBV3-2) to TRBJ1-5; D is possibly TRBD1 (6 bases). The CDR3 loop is CASSLGQSNQPQHF. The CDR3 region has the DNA TGTGCCAGCAGTCTCGGACAGAGCAATCAGCCCCAGCATTTT.